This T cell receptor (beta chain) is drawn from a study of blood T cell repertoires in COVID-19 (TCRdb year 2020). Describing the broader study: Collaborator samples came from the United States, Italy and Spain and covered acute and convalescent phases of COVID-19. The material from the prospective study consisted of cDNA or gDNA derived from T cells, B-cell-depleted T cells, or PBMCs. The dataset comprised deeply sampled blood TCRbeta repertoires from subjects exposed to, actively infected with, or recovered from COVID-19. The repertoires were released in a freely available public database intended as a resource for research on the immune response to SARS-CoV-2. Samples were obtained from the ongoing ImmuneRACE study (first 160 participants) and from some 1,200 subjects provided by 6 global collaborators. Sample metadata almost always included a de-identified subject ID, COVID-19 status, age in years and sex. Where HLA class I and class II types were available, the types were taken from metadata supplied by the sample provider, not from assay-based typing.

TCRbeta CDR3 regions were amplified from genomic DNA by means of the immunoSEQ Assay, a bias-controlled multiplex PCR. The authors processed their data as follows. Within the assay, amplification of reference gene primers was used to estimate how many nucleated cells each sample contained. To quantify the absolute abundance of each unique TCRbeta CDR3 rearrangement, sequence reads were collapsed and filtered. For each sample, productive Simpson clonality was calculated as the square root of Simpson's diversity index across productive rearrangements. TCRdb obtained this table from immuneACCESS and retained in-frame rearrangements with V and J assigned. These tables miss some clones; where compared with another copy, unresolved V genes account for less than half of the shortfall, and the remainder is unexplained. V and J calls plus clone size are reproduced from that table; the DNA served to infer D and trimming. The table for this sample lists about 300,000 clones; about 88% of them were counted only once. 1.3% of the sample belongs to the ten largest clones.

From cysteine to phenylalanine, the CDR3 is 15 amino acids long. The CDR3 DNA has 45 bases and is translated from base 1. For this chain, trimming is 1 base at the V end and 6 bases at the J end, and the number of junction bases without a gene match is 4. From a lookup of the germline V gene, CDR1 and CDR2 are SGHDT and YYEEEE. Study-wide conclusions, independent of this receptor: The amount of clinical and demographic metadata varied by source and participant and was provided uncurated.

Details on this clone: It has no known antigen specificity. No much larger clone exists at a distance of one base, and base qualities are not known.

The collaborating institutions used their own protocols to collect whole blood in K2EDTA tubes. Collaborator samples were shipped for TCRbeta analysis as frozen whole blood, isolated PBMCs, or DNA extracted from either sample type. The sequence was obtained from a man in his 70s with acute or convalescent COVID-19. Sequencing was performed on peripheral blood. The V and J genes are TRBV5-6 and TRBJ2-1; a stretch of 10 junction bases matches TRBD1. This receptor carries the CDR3 CASSLPGQGGNEQFF. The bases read TGTGCCAGCAGCTTGCCAGGACAGGGGGGCAATGAGCAGTTCTTC.